Below, 19 T cell receptor beta chains from the same sample are listed, as sequenced in a study of T cell responses to AZD1222 COVID-19 vaccine. Produced via immunoSEQ multiplex PCR; TCRdb's table is partial and in-frame only. Of about 120,000 clones in the sample, about 93% were seen once. The sequences come from peripheral blood, collected 28 days after the second dose of the MenACWY control vaccine. The receptor set was obtained from an adult who received the MenACWY meningococcal vaccine as a control.

The chain has TRBV7-8 and TRBJ1-3; no clear D. Germline-derived CDR1 and CDR2 are SGHVS and FQNEAQ. V shed 3 bases and J shed 0 bases, with 6 bases lying between them. This CDR3 region has 14 residues. CDR3 sequence: CASSFGNSGNTIYF. As DNA, the CDR3 is TGTGCCAGCAGCTTCGGGAACTCTGGAAACACCATATATTTT.

V gene TRBV28 combines with J gene TRBJ1-5; D is perhaps TRBD1 (6 bases). The CDR3 extends over 15 amino acids. V lost 1 base, J lost 2 bases, and 9 bases lay in between. CDR1 is MDHEN, CDR2 SYDVKM, per germline. The CDR3 sequence is CASSLSGGRNQPQHF. In DNA form, the CDR3 reads TGTGCCAGCAGTTTATCTGGGGGGCGCAATCAGCCCCAGCATTTT.

This chain links TRBV28 with TRBJ2-1; TRBD1 aligns across 9 bases. The V segment lost 7 bases and the J segment 6 bases; nucleotides outside the gene matches: 7. The CDR3 extends over 14 amino acids. The germline CDR1 and CDR2 sequences are MDHEN and SYDVKM. The DNA of the CDR3 is TGTGCCAGCACCTTAGGGACAGGGTTCAATGAGCAGTTCTTC. Protein sequence: CASTLGTGFNEQFF. The full variable domain, with the rest looked up from reference TRBV28 and TRBJ2-1, is DVKVTQSSRYLVKRTGEKVFLECVQDMDHENMFWYRQDPGLGLRLIYFSYDVKMKEKGDIPEGYSVSREKKERFSLILESASTNQTSMYLCASTLGTGFNEQFFGPGTRLTVL.

CDR3 protein: CASSLGSARAAYEQYF. The CDR3 region has the DNA TGTGCCAGCAGTTTAGGGTCGGCCAGGGCGGCCTACGAGCAGTACTTC. The chain carries TRBV28 and TRBJ2-7; tentatively, D is TRBD1 (5 bases). Trimming shortened V by 2 bases and J by 2 bases, and 16 bases separated the two germline ends. This CDR3 has 16 amino acids. Germline values: CDR1 MDHEN, CDR2 SYDVKM.

The chain couples TRBV5-1 to TRBJ1-6, with D possibly TRBD1 on 5 matching bases. CDR3 size: 16 residues. The V end lost 4 bases, the J end lost 10 bases, and 21 bases lay between the germline ends. The germline CDR1 and CDR2 sequences are SGHRS and YFSETQ. CDR3 protein: CASSREGLGLGSPLHF. CDR3 nucleotide sequence: TGCGCCAGCAGCCGGGAGGGACTCGGGCTAGGCTCACCCCTCCACTTT.

This clone appeared many times. The chain carries TRBV13 and TRBJ1-1; D is undetermined. Germline CDR1 is PRHDT and CDR2 is FYEKMQ (reference sequence). CDR3 size: 13 residues. V was clipped by 3 bases and J by 1 base, with 6 bases between them. The CDR3 nucleotides read TGTGCCAGCAGCTTCATTGGGAACACTGAAGCTTTCTTT. Its protein product is CASSFIGNTEAFF.

The chain links TRBV28 to TRBJ1-6, with D unresolved. CDR3 size: 12 residues. Germline assignment: CDR1 MDHEN and CDR2 SYDVKM. The V gene lost 5 bases and the J gene lost 6 bases, with 5 bases spanning the gap. The CDR3: CASSVINSPLHF. The DNA for the CDR3 is TGTGCCAGCAGTGTCATTAATTCACCCCTCCACTTT. The complete variable domain, with remaining parts taken from reference TRBV28 and TRBJ1-6, reads DVKVTQSSRYLVKRTGEKVFLECVQDMDHENMFWYRQDPGLGLRLIYFSYDVKMKEKGDIPEGYSVSREKKERFSLILESASTNQTSMYLCASSVINSPLHFGNGTRLTVT.

V usage is TRBV7-6 and J usage is TRBJ2-1, with TRBD2 identical over 8 bases. CDR1 is SGHVS, CDR2 FNYEAQ, per germline. V trimming: 5 bases; J trimming: 1 base; junction bases outside the gene matches: 10. CDR3 length equals 17 residues. The CDR3 DNA reads TGTGCCAGCAGCCGACCCCCGACTAGCGATTCCTACAATGAGCAGTTCTTC. Its protein product is CASSRPPTSDSYNEQFF.

The chain uses TRBV27 and TRBJ1-1, with a possible D match to TRBD1 (5 bases). Germline V gene sequence: CDR1 MNHEY, CDR2 SMNVEV (reference sequence). Trimming pared 7 bases from V and 0 bases from J, leaving 12 bases between. The CDR3 runs to 14 residues. CDR3 in DNA: TGTGCCAGCACCCCAAGGGGTCTGAACACTGAAGCTTTCTTT. Protein: CASTPRGLNTEAFF.

The CDR3 reads CASSYRGTASQAFF. CDR3 nucleotides: TGTGCCAGCAGTTACCGCGGGACAGCTTCACAAGCTTTCTTT. The V and J genes are TRBV6-2 or TRBV6-3 and TRBJ1-1; 7 nucleotides line up with TRBD1. Germline assignment: CDR1 MNHEY and CDR2 SVGEGT. This CDR3 region has 14 residues. The V gene end was trimmed by 2 bases and the J gene end by 9 bases; junction bases not matched to a gene: 9.

The V gene is TRBV19, the J gene TRBJ1-5; D is undetermined. V shed 5 bases and J shed 4 bases, with 15 bases lying between them. In germline, CDR1 is LNHDA, CDR2 SQIVND (reference sequence). The CDR3 runs to 15 residues. The CDR3 coding sequence is TGTGCCAGTAGTGTTGGTCTTGGTGGGAATCAGCCCCAGCATTTT. It codes for CASSVGLGGNQPQHF.

The V gene is TRBV25-1, the J gene TRBJ1-3; D not certain. The length of the CDR3 is 14 residues. The germline gives CDR1 MGHDK, CDR2 SYGVNS. V lost 4 bases, J lost 3 bases, and 10 bases lay in between. Written as DNA, the CDR3 is TGTGCCAGCAGTGTTGCCGGGAATGGAAACACCATATATTTT. Translated, it gives CASSVAGNGNTIYF.

The chain couples TRBV28 to TRBJ1-5; the match to TRBD1 covers 7 bases. From germline, CDR1 is MDHEN and CDR2 SYDVKM. The CDR3 is 16 amino acids. The J segment lost 0 bases and the V segment lost 4 bases, leaving 6 bases of the junction unmatched. In DNA, the CDR3 is TGTGCCAGCAGTTCCTCGACAGGGTATAGCAATCAGCCCCAGCATTTT. Its protein product is CASSSSTGYSNQPQHF.

Concerning this clone: The same CDR3 also results from other DNA sequences found in this sample. The V call is TRBV19, the J call TRBJ1-4, with TRBD1 matching 12 bases. The CDR3 has 15 amino acids. The germline CDR1 and CDR2 sequences are LNHDA and SQIVND (reference sequence). Trimming cost V 4 bases and J 8 bases; bases outside gene matches: 5. This chain's CDR3 is CASSTGTGGVEKLFF. The DNA for the CDR3 is TGTGCCAGTAGTACCGGGACAGGGGGCGTCGAAAAACTGTTTTTT.

This clone appeared a single time. The chain carries TRBV6-5 and TRBJ2-1; 10 positions match TRBD2. Germline trimming cut 2 bases from V and 8 bases from J; bases unmatched to any gene: 9. This CDR3 contains 16 residues. Germline loops: CDR1 MNHEY, CDR2 SVGAGI. The CDR3, as DNA: TGTGCCAGCAGTTACGTGACTAGCGGGCTGGGGCATGAGCAGTTCTTC. Translated, it gives CASSYVTSGLGHEQFF.

The rearrangement links TRBV27 to TRBJ1-1; D possibly corresponds to TRBD1 (5 bases). Trimming removed 3 bases at V and 7 bases at J, with 15 bases between. Germline CDR1 and CDR2: MNHEY and SMNVEV (reference sequence). The CDR3 runs to 14 residues. The CDR3 DNA follows: TGTGCCAGCAGTTTTGTGACCTCCGGGGGTGAAGCTTTCTTT. This codes for CASSFVTSGGEAFF.

This clone has a single count. This rearrangement joins TRBV5-1 to TRBJ1-5; 7 nucleotides match TRBD1. With 1 base clipped from V and 1 base from J, the junction kept 2 bases outside the gene matches. The CDR3 runs to 15 residues. The germline V gene has CDR1 SGHRS and CDR2 YFSETQ. The chain's CDR3 is CASSLTGQSNQPQHF. For the CDR3, the DNA is TGCGCCAGCAGCTTGACGGGACAGAGCAATCAGCCCCAGCATTTT.

Written as DNA, the CDR3 is TGCGCCAGCAGCCCAACCGGGACAGGGTACGAGACCCAGTACTTC. Protein: CASSPTGTGYETQYF. The rearrangement links TRBV5-1 to TRBJ2-5; 9 bases align to TRBD1. V was clipped by 4 bases and J by 5 bases; unmatched bases: 9. The germline V gene encodes CDR1 SGHRS and CDR2 YFSETQ. The CDR3 contains 15 residues.

The chain carries TRBV12-2 and TRBJ2-7; the table names TRBD2, a call not compared with the DNA. TRBV12-2 is a listed pseudogene. CDR3 size: 16 residues. The DNA of the CDR3 is TGTGCAAGTCGCTTAGCGCGGGGGGTAGGGGACTACGAGCAGTACGTC. Translation: CASRLARGVGDYEQYV.